These T cell receptor beta chains were read from a single sample in a study of OX40 agonist ivuxolimab in advanced cancers. Clones were read by immunoSEQ multiplex PCR, and TCRdb kept only the in-frame ones, dropping some. Found here are 40,000 to 60,000 clones, 88% of them singletons; the top ten hold approximately 3.2%. The starting material was CD4+ or CD8+ T cells sorted from blood, obtained in a trial of the OX40 agonist ivuxolimab. The origin of the receptors is an adult with an advanced solid tumor such as melanoma, head and neck, liver or kidney cancer. The CDR3 runs from the conserved cysteine through the conserved F or W. D genes are given only for firm matches. Not every row has a clone size; where given, it reads once, few, many or a size class.

d_call: .; j_call: TRBJ1-5; v_call: TRBV6-1; clone_size: .; cdr3_aa: CASSEGVAWGVIGPQHF; cdr3_nt: TGTGCCAGCAGTGAAGGGGTGGCGTGGGGGGTAATCGGGCCCCAGCATTTT
d_call: TRBD1; j_call: TRBJ2-1; v_call: TRBV7-3; clone_size: .; cdr3_aa: CASSLTGESSYNEQFF; cdr3_nt: TGTGCCAGCAGCTTGACAGGGGAAAGCTCCTACAATGAGCAGTTCTTC
d_call: TRBD2; j_call: TRBJ2-1; v_call: TRBV30; clone_size: .; cdr3_aa: CAWSSGTSGYNEQFF; cdr3_nt: TGTGCCTGGAGTTCCGGGACTAGCGGGTACAATGAGCAGTTCTTC
d_call: TRBD1; j_call: TRBJ1-4; v_call: TRBV7-9; clone_size: few; cdr3_aa: CASRGTGMAWGHEKLFF; cdr3_nt: TGTGCCAGCAGGGGGACAGGGATGGCATGGGGACATGAAAAACTGTTTTTT
d_call: TRBD2; j_call: TRBJ2-1; v_call: TRBV6-5; clone_size: .; cdr3_aa: CASSFERGGHYEQFF; cdr3_nt: TGTGCCAGCAGTTTCGAGCGGGGGGGCCACTATGAGCAGTTCTTC
d_call: .; j_call: TRBJ1-2; v_call: TRBV2; clone_size: few; cdr3_aa: CASSGSTQAGYTF; cdr3_nt: TGTGCCAGCAGTGGTAGCACCCAAGCCGGCTACACCTTC
d_call: TRBD1; j_call: TRBJ2-1; v_call: TRBV7-9; clone_size: .; cdr3_aa: CASSKGQGLWNEQFF; cdr3_nt: TGTGCCAGCAGCAAGGGACAGGGGCTATGGAATGAGCAGTTCTTC
d_call: TRBD1; j_call: TRBJ1-6; v_call: TRBV7-2; clone_size: once; cdr3_aa: CASSLGGGSSYNSPLHF; cdr3_nt: TGTGCCAGCAGTTTAGGAGGGGGCAGCTCCTATAATTCACCCCTCCACTTT
d_call: .; j_call: TRBJ2-2; v_call: TRBV2; clone_size: .; cdr3_aa: CASSERPLNTGELFF; cdr3_nt: TGTGCCAGCAGTGAACGCCCGCTGAACACCGGGGAGCTGTTTTTT
d_call: .; j_call: TRBJ2-3; v_call: TRBV7-8; clone_size: .; cdr3_aa: CASRNREVGTQYF; cdr3_nt: TGTGCCAGCAGAAACAGGGAGGTTGGAACGCAGTATTTT
d_call: .; j_call: TRBJ2-2; v_call: TRBV9; clone_size: .; cdr3_aa: CASSSVQGVGELFF; cdr3_nt: TGTGCCAGCAGCTCAGTACAGGGTGTGGGGGAGCTGTTTTTT
d_call: TRBD1; j_call: TRBJ1-1; v_call: TRBV5-6; clone_size: .; cdr3_aa: CASSVGQGDTEAFF; cdr3_nt: TGTGCCAGCAGCGTGGGACAGGGAGACACTGAAGCTTTCTTT
d_call: .; j_call: TRBJ2-7; v_call: TRBV4-3; clone_size: .; cdr3_aa: CASSQGAGAQHEQYF; cdr3_nt: TGCGCCAGCAGCCAAGGGGCGGGGGCTCAACACGAGCAGTACTTC
d_call: .; j_call: TRBJ1-4; v_call: TRBV4-2; clone_size: .; cdr3_aa: CASSQEFTVEKLFF; cdr3_nt: TGTGCCAGCAGCCAAGAATTCACAGTTGAAAAACTGTTTTTT
d_call: TRBD2; j_call: TRBJ2-1; v_call: TRBV7-2; clone_size: few; cdr3_aa: CASSLGPSGNEQFF; cdr3_nt: TGTGCCAGCAGCTTAGGGCCTAGCGGTAATGAGCAGTTCTTC
d_call: TRBD1; j_call: TRBJ1-5; v_call: TRBV19; clone_size: .; cdr3_aa: CASSIAQGARQPQHF; cdr3_nt: TGTGCCAGTAGTATTGCCCAGGGGGCCCGTCAGCCCCAGCATTTT
d_call: .; j_call: TRBJ1-1; v_call: TRBV4-3; clone_size: .; cdr3_aa: CASSQGSDRKAFF; cdr3_nt: TGCGCCAGCAGCCAAGGGTCAGACCGGAAGGCTTTCTTT
d_call: .; j_call: TRBJ2-1; v_call: TRBV5-1; clone_size: .; cdr3_aa: CASSLRGGGGDNEQFF; cdr3_nt: TGCGCCAGCAGCTTGAGGGGCGGAGGGGGAGACAATGAGCAGTTCTTC
d_call: .; j_call: TRBJ2-2; v_call: TRBV7-2; clone_size: .; cdr3_aa: CASSLVVGSDANTGELFF; cdr3_nt: TGTGCCAGCAGCTTAGTAGTCGGGTCAGATGCGAACACCGGGGAGCTGTTTTTT
d_call: TRBD1; j_call: TRBJ2-7; v_call: TRBV11-2; clone_size: .; cdr3_aa: CASSSLWGQGASYEQYF; cdr3_nt: TGTGCCAGCAGCTCACTATGGGGACAGGGGGCGTCCTACGAGCAGTACTTC
d_call: .; j_call: TRBJ1-4; v_call: TRBV18; clone_size: .; cdr3_aa: CASSPEQGGKLFF; cdr3_nt: TGTGCCAGCTCACCAGAGCAGGGCGGAAAACTGTTTTTT
d_call: .; j_call: TRBJ2-3; v_call: TRBV7-9; clone_size: .; cdr3_aa: CASSSRGPDTQYF; cdr3_nt: TGTGCCAGCAGCTCTAGAGGGCCGGATACGCAGTATTTT
d_call: .; j_call: TRBJ1-4; v_call: TRBV11-2; clone_size: .; cdr3_aa: CASSLSGPNEKLFF; cdr3_nt: TGTGCCAGCAGCTTATCGGGACCTAATGAAAAACTGTTTTTT
d_call: .; j_call: TRBJ1-1; v_call: TRBV6-5; clone_size: once; cdr3_aa: CASRQPNTEAFF; cdr3_nt: TGTGCCAGCAGACAGCCGAACACTGAAGCTTTCTTT
d_call: .; j_call: TRBJ2-7; v_call: TRBV14; clone_size: medium-sized; cdr3_aa: CASSQDLYRSSSYEQYF; cdr3_nt: TGTGCCAGCAGTCAAGATCTTTACAGATCCAGCTCCTACGAGCAGTACTTC
d_call: .; j_call: TRBJ2-7; v_call: TRBV28; clone_size: once; cdr3_aa: CASSDHPQASAREQYF; cdr3_nt: TGTGCCAGCAGCGACCACCCCCAGGCGTCCGCCCGCGAGCAGTACTTC
d_call: .; j_call: TRBJ1-6; v_call: TRBV10-2; clone_size: .; cdr3_aa: CASSESTLAVASPLHF; cdr3_nt: TGCGCCAGCAGTGAGTCGACTCTGGCAGTTGCTTCACCCCTCCACTTT
d_call: TRBD1; j_call: TRBJ2-7; v_call: TRBV7-2; clone_size: .; cdr3_aa: CASSSADYRGAYEQYF; cdr3_nt: TGTGCCAGCAGCTCCGCAGACTACAGGGGGGCCTACGAGCAGTACTTC
d_call: TRBD1; j_call: TRBJ1-3; v_call: TRBV19; clone_size: .; cdr3_aa: CASRGQGDTIYF; cdr3_nt: TGTGCCAGTAGGGGACAGGGGGACACCATATATTTT
d_call: TRBD2; j_call: TRBJ2-3; v_call: TRBV5-1; clone_size: .; cdr3_aa: CASRTSGGFTDTQYF; cdr3_nt: TGCGCCAGCAGGACTAGCGGGGGGTTCACAGATACGCAGTATTTT
d_call: TRBD2; j_call: TRBJ2-3; v_call: TRBV19; clone_size: .; cdr3_aa: CASSQRDTDTQYF; cdr3_nt: TGTGCCAGCAGTCAGCGGGACACAGATACGCAGTATTTT
d_call: TRBD2; j_call: TRBJ2-3; v_call: TRBV29-1; clone_size: .; cdr3_aa: CSVSPRLAGTDTQYF; cdr3_nt: TGCAGCGTGTCTCCCAGACTAGCGGGCACAGATACGCAGTATTTT
d_call: .; j_call: TRBJ2-3; v_call: TRBV29-1; clone_size: once; cdr3_aa: CSVEGIITDTQYF; cdr3_nt: TGCAGCGTTGAAGGAATCATCACAGATACGCAGTATTTT
d_call: TRBD2; j_call: TRBJ2-7; v_call: TRBV5-5; clone_size: .; cdr3_aa: CASSHGTSGDYEQYF; cdr3_nt: TGTGCCAGCAGCCACGGGACTAGCGGGGACTACGAGCAGTACTTC
d_call: TRBD2; j_call: TRBJ2-7; v_call: TRBV7-2; clone_size: .; cdr3_aa: CASSPEGLAGAYEQYF; cdr3_nt: TGTGCCAGCAGCCCAGAGGGACTAGCGGGAGCCTACGAGCAGTACTTC
d_call: .; j_call: TRBJ1-5; v_call: TRBV27; clone_size: once; cdr3_aa: CASRLQGTISNQPQHF; cdr3_nt: TGTGCCAGCAGGCTACAGGGTACGATTAGCAATCAGCCCCAGCATTTT
d_call: TRBD1; j_call: TRBJ2-2; v_call: TRBV13; clone_size: .; cdr3_aa: CASSGQAAPGELFF; cdr3_nt: TGTGCCAGCAGCGGACAGGCTGCACCGGGGGAGCTGTTTTTT
d_call: .; j_call: TRBJ1-2; v_call: TRBV4-3; clone_size: .; cdr3_aa: CASSQDRGAPYGYTF; cdr3_nt: TGCGCCAGCAGCCAAGATAGGGGGGCCCCCTATGGCTACACCTTC
d_call: .; j_call: TRBJ2-7; v_call: TRBV30; clone_size: .; cdr3_aa: CAWSVRGLEQYF; cdr3_nt: TGTGCCTGGAGTGTACGGGGGCTCGAGCAGTACTTC
d_call: .; j_call: TRBJ2-2; v_call: TRBV10-3; clone_size: .; cdr3_aa: CAISAVPGGELFF; cdr3_nt: TGTGCCATCAGCGCCGTCCCGGGCGGGGAGCTGTTTTTT
d_call: TRBD1; j_call: TRBJ1-4; v_call: TRBV19; clone_size: .; cdr3_aa: CASSGDSARKLFF; cdr3_nt: TGTGCCAGTAGTGGGGACAGCGCAAGGAAACTGTTTTTT
d_call: .; j_call: TRBJ1-5; v_call: TRBV2; clone_size: few; cdr3_aa: CASSGNTRDQPQHF; cdr3_nt: TGTGCCAGCAGTGGGAACACCCGGGACCAGCCCCAGCATTTT